These 16 T cell receptor beta chains originate from one sample sequenced in a study of blood T cells in healthy people across ages. Next came a second PCR, run for about 7 to 12 cycles, which used a sample-barcoded 5' primer along with a J-beta primer mix. MiXCR, run by TCRdb on the 5' RACE reads, gives a single entry per CDR3 protein. The table shows 1.6 million or so distinct CDR3 sequences, with around 36% occurring only once. The specimen was blood. The receptors were gathered from a woman in her twenties or thirties in good health.

V gene TRBV28 combines with J gene TRBJ2-2, with TRBD1 identical over 7 bases. V shed 5 bases, J shed 7 bases, and the junction held 4 bases outside the gene matches. Germline V lookup: CDR1 MDHEN, CDR2 SYDVKM. This CDR3 is built from 13 residues. The CDR3: CASSRQGGGELFF. CDR3 nucleotides: TGTGCCAGCAGTCGACAGGGCGGCGGGGAGCTGTTTTTT.

This chain joins TRBV12-3 or TRBV12-4 and TRBJ2-7, with 7 bases identical to TRBD1. V gave up 4 bases and J gave up 2 bases; unmatched junction bases: 8. The CDR3 length is 15 residues. CDR3 coding DNA: TGTGCCAGCAGTTCGAGACAGGGCCCCACCTACGAGCAGTACTTC. Protein product: CASSSRQGPTYEQYF.

This chain links TRBV4-1 with TRBJ2-7, with a tentative D call TRBD2 (5 bases). CDR3 size: 14 residues. V lost 3 bases to trimming and J lost 2 bases, with 11 bases between them. Germline V gene sequence: CDR1 MGHRA, CDR2 YSYEKL. The CDR3 bases are TGCGCCAGCAGCCAGAGTCCCGGGGCCTACGAGCAGTACTTC. This translates into CASSQSPGAYEQYF.

This clonotype was detected only a few times. The genes are TRBV10-3 and TRBJ2-5; TRBD1 aligns across 10 bases. Germline-derived CDR1 and CDR2 are ENHRY and SYGVKD. V shed 2 bases, J shed 11 bases, and the junction held 8 bases outside the gene matches. The CDR3 loop spans 14 amino acids. CDR3: CAISEPGQGRGQYF. CDR3 coding DNA: TGTGCCATCAGTGAGCCGGGACAGGGGAGGGGGCAGTACTTC.

This clonotype has just a few counts. CDR3 sequence reads: CASSSRGGPCEQYF. The DNA of the CDR3 is TGTGCCAGCAGCTCACGGGGGGGGCCCTGCGAGCAGTACTTC. The rearrangement links TRBV7-7 to TRBJ2-7, with 8 bases lining up with TRBD2. V shed 4 bases, J shed 6 bases, and the junction held 8 bases outside the gene matches. The CDR3 loop spans 14 amino acids. Germline CDR1 is SSHAT and CDR2 is FNYEAQ (reference sequence). Based on the CDR3 plus reference TRBV7-7 and TRBJ2-7, the full variable domain is GAGVSQSPRYKVTKRGQDVTLRCDPISSHATLYWYQQALGQGPEFLTYFNYEAQPDKSGLPSDRFSAERPEGSISTLTIQRTEQRDSAMYRCASSSRGGPCEQYFGPGTRLTVT.

This clonotype was recorded only once. This chain connects TRBV21-1 to TRBJ1-1; the table's D call, TRBD1, has no DNA check behind it. TRBV21-1 is marked as a pseudogene. CDR3 length: 15 residues. The CDR3 DNA reads as TGTGCCAGCAGCAAAGGGGGCCTCCTGAACACTGAAGCTTTCTTT. This codes for CASSKGGLLNTEAFF.

Comment on this clonotype: A junction end diverges from the germline sequence, so it may reflect a read error. V is TRBV28 and J is TRBJ2-1; D perhaps matches TRBD1 (5 bases). From germline, CDR1 is MDHEN and CDR2 SYDVKM. This CDR3 spans 19 amino acids. The CDR3 coding sequence is TGTGCCAGCAGCTACCGCCGAGAACAGGCCTCGAGCTCCTACGATGAGCAGTTCTTC. Its protein is CASSYRREQASSSYDEQFF.

This clonotype came up a few times. The chain joins TRBV15 to TRBJ2-2; weak D call: TRBD1 (6 bases). CDR1 is LNHNV and CDR2 is YYDKDF in the germline V gene (reference sequence). V was clipped by 4 bases and J by 1 base, with 7 bases between them. There are 14 residues in the CDR3. Here the CDR3 reads CATSTDRNTGELFF. Written as DNA, the CDR3 is TGTGCCACCAGCACGGACAGGAACACCGGGGAGCTGTTTTTT. The full variable domain, with the rest looked up from reference TRBV15 and TRBJ2-2, is DAMVIQNPRYQVTQFGKPVTLSCSQTLNHNVMYWYQQKSSQAPKLLFHYYDKDFNNEADTPDNFQSRRPNTSFCFLDIRSPGLGDTAMYLCATSTDRNTGELFFGEGSRLTVL.

A few counts support this clonotype. This chain connects TRBV20-1 to TRBJ2-7; 7 bases line up with TRBD2. CDR1 and CDR2 (germline): DFQATT, SNEGSKA (reference sequence). Losses at the gene ends were 5 bases for V and 5 bases for J; bases not matched to a gene: 12. This CDR3 is built from 14 residues. CDR3 sequence: CSAGLGRGNDEQYF. The CDR3 coding sequence is TGCAGTGCTGGCCTAGGGCGGGGGAATGACGAGCAGTACTTC.

Here the CDR3 DNA reads TGTGCCAGCAGCTCCGGGACAGGGGAAGGAAGTCAGCCCCAGCATTTT. Its protein product is CASSSGTGEGSQPQHF. This sequence joins TRBV28 and TRBJ1-5, with 10 positions matching TRBD1. From germline, CDR1 is MDHEN and CDR2 SYDVKM. The CDR3 covers 16 residues. V was clipped by 6 bases and J by 6 bases; unmatched bases: 11.

Ten or more counts support this clonotype. V is TRBV20-1 and J is TRBJ2-7, with unresolved D. The CDR3 runs to 13 residues. The germline V gene encodes CDR1 DFQATT and CDR2 SNEGSKA (reference sequence). The V end was cut by 0 bases, the J end by 5 bases, with 11 bases between. For the CDR3, the DNA is TGCAGTGCTAGAGACAGTCCCCCCGACGAGCAGTACTTC. Amino acids: CSARDSPPDEQYF.

The V call is TRBV12-3 or TRBV12-4, the J call TRBJ2-7; weak D call: TRBD1 (6 bases). The CDR3 spans 13 residues. V dropped 6 bases and J dropped 4 bases, with 13 bases sitting between them. The CDR3 reads CASSRVQGYEQYF. CDR3 bases: TGTGCCAGCAGCAGAGTACAGGGTTACGAGCAGTACTTC.

This clonotype turned up a few times. This chain joins TRBV27 and TRBJ1-1; D gene uncertain. The germline gives CDR1 MNHEY, CDR2 SMNVEV (reference sequence). Trimming removed 1 base at V and 6 bases at J, with 3 bases between. The CDR3 consists of 11 residues. The chain's CDR3 is CASSLFAEAFF. The CDR3 bases are TGTGCCAGCAGTTTATTCGCTGAAGCTTTCTTT.

The chain recombines TRBV29-1 with TRBJ2-3; 9 bases line up with TRBD2. This CDR3 is built from 18 residues. Trimming at V came to 6 bases and at J to 0 bases, leaving 16 bases not matched to a gene. CDR1 SQVTM and CDR2 ANQGSEA come from the germline V gene. The CDR3 DNA is TGCAGCGTGCGCACTGGGACTAGCAGGAGGGGGAGCACAGATACGCAGTATTTT. Its protein product is CSVRTGTSRRGSTDTQYF.

J is TRBJ1-1 and V is TRBV7-2; D perhaps matches TRBD1 (5 bases). Germline assignment: CDR1 SGHTA and CDR2 FQGNSA. The CDR3 runs to 14 residues. Trimming cost V 2 bases and J 4 bases, with 11 bases left between them. The CDR3 nucleotides are TGTGCCAGCAGCTTAATACCTAGGGGCACTGAAGCTTTCTTT. This codes for CASSLIPRGTEAFF.

The table lists this clonotype with a few counts. The chain links TRBV3-1 to TRBJ2-7; TRBD1 aligns across 7 bases. Germline CDR1 LGHDT, CDR2 YNNKEL (reference sequence). CDR3 length: 14 amino acids. V shed 4 bases, J shed 2 bases, and the junction held 5 bases outside the gene matches. Here the CDR3 DNA reads TGTGCCAGCAGCCGACAGGGCAATCCCTACGAGCAGTACTTC. Translated: CASSRQGNPYEQYF.